This paragraph covers one TCR beta chain sequence. The entry originates in a study of T cells in Graves' hyperthyroidism and ophthalmopathy. J gave up 7 bases and V 3 bases, and 8 bases lay outside the gene matches. The CDR3 spans 13 residues. Germline CDR1 is SQVTM and CDR2 is ANQGSEA. Amplification targeted TCR beta CDR3 regions from RNA transcripts. Primed by the HTBI set, a first-round RT-PCR was run on the TCR CDR3. A single record per CDR3 protein comes from TCRdb applying MiXCR to the multiplex PCR reads. The sample includes around 700,000 distinct CDR3 sequences, 15% to 20% of them seen just once.

Sequenced sample: blood. This TCR was recovered from a woman between 50 and 59 years old with Graves' hyperthyroidism that later progressed to Graves' ophthalmopathy. The V call is TRBV29-1, the J call TRBJ2-5, with 7 positions matching TRBD1. CDR3 amino acids: CSVDETGSLTQYF. In DNA, the CDR3 is TGCAGCGTTGATGAGACAGGGTCATTGACCCAGTACTTC. The full variable domain, in which reference TRBV29-1 and TRBJ2-5 provide the parts outside the CDR3, is SAVISQKPSRDICQRGTSLTIQCQVDSQVTMMFWYRQQPGQSLTLIATANQGSEATYESGFVIDKFPISRPNLTFSTLTVSNMSPEDSSIYLCSVDETGSLTQYFGPGTRLLVL.